These T cell receptor beta chains were read from a single sample in a study of blood T cells in healthy people across ages. From the 5' RACE reads, TCRdb called clonotypes with MiXCR, one entry per CDR3 protein. The table lists around 1.1 million distinct CDR3 sequences, around two fifths of them singletons. The specimen sequenced was blood. Receptor source: a man between 18 and 29 years old in good health. Both conserved end residues are part of each CDR3. Fields, in order: D gene, J gene, clone size, V gene, CDR3 protein, CDR3 DNA. D genes are given only for firm matches. The listing skips clone size in some rows; elsewhere it reads once, few, many or a size class.

>TRBD2|TRBJ2-5|-|TRBV7-2
CASSMGGTSGYQETQYF
TGTGCCAGCAGCATGGGCGGGACTAGCGGGTACCAAGAGACCCAGTACTTC
>TRBD2|TRBJ2-3|-|TRBV7-2
CASSFRLAGFTDTQYF
TGTGCCAGCAGCTTTCGACTAGCGGGATTCACAGATACGCAGTATTTT
>TRBD2|TRBJ2-3|-|TRBV4-3
CASSQVVRGRFGTDTQYF
TGCGCCAGCAGCCAAGTTGTGCGGGGGAGATTTGGCACAGATACGCAGTATTTT
>-|TRBJ2-1|-|TRBV4-3
CASSQGIYKEQFF
TGCGCCAGCAGCCAAGGCATTTACAAGGAGCAGTTCTTC
>-|TRBJ2-4|-|TRBV4-3
CASSQDRDIQYF
TGCGCCAGCAGCCAAGATCGAGACATTCAGTACTTC
>TRBD2|TRBJ2-2|-|TRBV20-1
CSARDLAGVLNTGELFF
TGCAGTGCTCGCGATCTAGCGGGGGTCCTGAACACCGGGGAGCTGTTTTTT
>-|TRBJ2-3|-|TRBV2
CASTRQGGPDTQYF
TGTGCCAGCACCCGACAGGGAGGGCCAGATACGCAGTATTTT
>-|TRBJ2-1|few|TRBV20-1
CSARWDNTYNEQFF
TGCAGTGCAAGGTGGGACAACACCTACAATGAGCAGTTCTTC
>-|TRBJ1-1|few|TRBV5-1
CASSPDNRDTEAFF
TGCGCCAGCAGCCCAGATAACAGGGACACTGAAGCTTTCTTT
>TRBD1|TRBJ1-2|few|TRBV20-1
CSALRDRGNPYYGYTF
TGCAGTGCTCTCCGGGACAGGGGGAACCCTTACTATGGCTACACCTTC
>-|TRBJ1-1|-|TRBV30
CALEGNTPNTEAFF
TGTGCCTTGGAAGGTAACACCCCGAACACTGAAGCTTTCTTT
>-|TRBJ1-2|-|TRBV6-6
CASSYRFDGYTF
TGTGCCAGCAGTTACAGGTTCGATGGCTACACCTTC
>-|TRBJ2-1|-|TRBV24-1
CATSLGSYNEQFF
TGTGCCACCAGTCTCGGTTCCTACAATGAGCAGTTCTTC
>-|TRBJ2-1|-|TRBV7-9
CASILFGNEQFF
TGTGCCAGCATCTTGTTTGGGAATGAGCAGTTCTTC
>TRBD2|TRBJ2-1|few|TRBV7-2
CASSPLTSGVHNEQFF
TGTGCCAGCAGCCCGCTTACTAGCGGGGTCCACAATGAGCAGTTCTTC
>-|TRBJ1-2|few|TRBV19
CASSIGAGNGYTF
TGTGCCAGTAGTATAGGGGCAGGGAATGGCTACACCTTC
>-|TRBJ1-5|-|TRBV13
CASSLGLTADRCSNQPRHF
TGTGCCAGCAGCTTAGGCCTAACGGCAGACCGCTGTAGCAATCAGCCCCGGCATTTT
>TRBD2|TRBJ2-4|-|TRBV7-9
CASSSDLAGGLAKNIQYF
TGTGCCAGCAGCTCAGATTTAGCGGGGGGGCTAGCCAAAAACATTCAGTACTTC
>TRBD1|TRBJ1-5|-|TRBV6-2/TRBV6-3
CASSQGDYRVFQPQHF
TGTGCCAGCAGTCAGGGGGACTACAGGGTTTTTCAGCCCCAGCATTTT
>-|TRBJ2-6|few|TRBV7-2
CASSPDVSGANVLTF
TGTGCCAGCAGCCCGGACGTGTCGGGGGCCAACGTCCTGACTTTC
>-|TRBJ2-3|many|TRBV9
CASSVAGSSTDTQYF
TGTGCCAGCAGCGTAGCCGGTAGTAGCACAGATACGCAGTATTTT
>-|TRBJ2-3|-|TRBV28
CASMGGGADTQYF
TGTGCCAGCATGGGGGGAGGTGCAGATACGCAGTATTTT
>-|TRBJ2-1|few|TRBV18
CASSPEAGALHNEQFF
TGTGCCAGCTCACCAGAAGCGGGTGCCCTCCACAATGAGCAGTTCTTC
>-|TRBJ1-2|-|TRBV6-6
CASSYAGDNYGYTF
TGTGCCAGCAGTTACGCCGGGGATAACTATGGCTACACCTTC
>TRBD1|TRBJ2-5|once|TRBV5-1
CASSLTGTGSFETQYF
TGCGCCAGCAGCTTAACCGGGACAGGGAGTTTTGAGACCCAGTACTTC
>-|TRBJ2-5|-|TRBV11-1
CVSSLGGYGETQYF
TGTGTCAGCAGTTTAGGAGGGTACGGGGAGACCCAGTACTTC
>-|TRBJ1-5|-|TRBV2
CASSVNPGSNQPQHF
TGTGCCAGCAGTGTGAATCCAGGAAGCAATCAGCCCCAGCATTTT
>TRBD1|TRBJ2-3|-|TRBV13
CASSDRTGRFTDTQYF
TGTGCCAGCAGCGACCGGACAGGACGGTTCACAGATACGCAGTATTTT
>-|TRBJ2-1|-|TRBV4-3
CASSQVVQQGEQFF
TGCGCCAGCAGCCAAGTAGTACAACAAGGTGAGCAGTTCTTC
>-|TRBJ1-6|few|TRBV5-1
CASSPAAGGRLWDSPLHF
TGCGCCAGCAGCCCCGCCGCGGGAGGCCGCTTGTGGGATTCACCCCTCCACTTT
>TRBD1|TRBJ1-4|-|TRBV27
CATRDRGRVNEKLFF
TGTGCCACCCGAGACAGGGGGCGCGTCAATGAAAAACTGTTTTTT
>TRBD2|TRBJ2-1|few|TRBV2
CASRRTSGGASYNEQFF
TGTGCCAGCAGGAGGACTAGCGGGGGGGCTTCTTACAATGAGCAGTTCTTC
>-|TRBJ1-1|-|TRBV5-1
CASSVEQAPRAFF
TGCGCCAGCAGCGTGGAGCAGGCCCCCAGAGCTTTCTTT
>-|TRBJ2-7|-|TRBV12-3/TRBV12-4
CASSFVYPEQYF
TGTGCCAGCAGTTTCGTATACCCCGAGCAGTACTTC
>TRBD1|TRBJ2-2|-|TRBV7-8
CASSLRPGGSGELFF
TGTGCCAGCAGCTTACGGCCAGGGGGCTCCGGGGAGCTGTTTTTT
>-|TRBJ1-1|once|TRBV7-9
CASSPLIISEAFF
TGTGCCAGCAGCCCCTTAATAATCTCTGAAGCTTTCTTT
>-|TRBJ1-2|many|TRBV4-1
CASSQGFTFYGYTF
TGCGCCAGCAGCCAGGGGTTCACATTCTATGGCTACACCTTC
>TRBD1|TRBJ1-2|-|TRBV29-1
CSVEDDRAIGGYTF
TGCAGCGTTGAAGATGACAGGGCCATTGGGGGCTACACCTTC
>TRBD2|TRBJ2-5|few|TRBV11-2
CASSWLSSGIQETQYF
TGTGCCAGCAGTTGGCTATCTAGCGGGATCCAAGAGACCCAGTACTTC
>TRBD2|TRBJ2-4|-|TRBV6-2/TRBV6-3
CAIGLAGPKNIQYF
TGTGCCATTGGACTAGCGGGTCCCAAAAACATTCAGTACTTC
>TRBD1|TRBJ1-2|few|TRBV29-1
CSAAPGTGPNYGYTF
TGCAGCGCAGCCCCCGGGACAGGGCCTAACTATGGCTACACCTTC
>TRBD1|TRBJ1-1|few|TRBV18
CASSPRQGVNPNTEAFF
TGTGCCAGCTCACCCAGACAGGGGGTTAATCCGAACACTGAAGCTTTCTTT
>TRBD1|TRBJ2-5|-|TRBV13
CASSLRGTANEQYF
TGTGCCAGCAGCTTAAGGGGGACAGCTAATGAGCAGTACTTC
>TRBD1|TRBJ1-2|-|TRBV4-3
CASSHGDRASGYTF
TGCGCCAGCAGCCACGGGGACAGGGCTAGTGGCTACACCTTC
>-|TRBJ2-5|-|TRBV7-2
CASSLNRDSYAQYF
TGTGCCAGCAGCTTAAATAGGGACTCCTACGCGCAGTACTTC
>-|TRBJ2-3|few|TRBV5-1
CASSWAGSSTDTQYF
TGCGCCAGCAGCTGGGCGGGGAGCAGCACAGATACGCAGTATTTT